These 20 T cell receptor beta chains were all obtained from the same sample, sequenced in a study of T cells expressing NK-cell markers. After re-calling the 5' RACE reads, TCRdb lists one entry per CDR3 protein, DNA absent. This sample's clone table lists fewer than 400,000 distinct CDR3 sequences. Sequencing was performed on blood T cells: a sorted CD56 or NKG2C T cell subset, CD4+ or CD8+ T cells, or bulk PBMC T cells (not recorded which). All receptors come from a man between 18 and 69 years old in good health.

The rearrangement joins TRBV12-5 to TRBJ2-1; TCRdb indicates TRBD1, and absent DNA this call remains unverified. CDR3 size: 16 residues. The V gene's germline CDR1 is LGHNT and CDR2 FRNRAP. The CDR3 sequence is CASGLVYQGRINEQFF.

The chain joins TRBV7-2 to TRBJ2-3; with no DNA, the TCRdb D assignment of TRBD2 cannot be verified. Germline CDR1 and CDR2: SGHTA and FQGNSA. This CDR3 has 16 amino acids. CDR3 residues: CASSLGWLVGTDTQYF.

This rearrangement joins TRBV28 to TRBJ2-7. The germline gives CDR1 MDHEN, CDR2 SYDVKM. CDR3 length: 12 amino acids. CDR3 residues: CASSTTTREQYF.

The rearrangement links TRBV5-1 to TRBJ2-5. Germline-derived CDR1 and CDR2 are SGHRS and YFSETQ. The CDR3 is made up of 15 amino acids. The CDR3 sequence: CASSLGSGNKETQYF.

The chain links TRBV24-1 to TRBJ2-1; the D call of TRBD2 rests on TCRdb alone, since no DNA is present to check it. The length of the CDR3 is 14 residues. Per germline, CDR1 KGHDR and CDR2 SFDVKD. The CDR3 spells CATSDGWESNEQFF.

The chain uses TRBV13 and TRBJ2-5; there is no DNA to check the TCRdb D call of TRBD1. CDR3 size: 14 residues. Germline V lookup: CDR1 PRHDT, CDR2 FYEKMQ (reference sequence). The CDR3 sequence is CASSTRVGRETQYF.

CDR3 residues: CSARSGTGGVYF. The chain joins TRBV20-1 to TRBJ2-3; TCRdb picks TRBD1, but there is no DNA to check that call. In germline, CDR1 is DFQATT, CDR2 SNEGSKA (reference sequence). The CDR3 contains 12 residues.

The chain combines TRBV10-3 with TRBJ2-7. Germline CDR1 is ENHRY and CDR2 is SYGVKD. CDR3 size: 12 residues. This chain's CDR3 is CAISVSGYEQYF.

The rearrangement joins TRBV6-1 to TRBJ2-2; TCRdb lists TRBD2, though no DNA is available to test this call. There are 17 residues in the CDR3. CDR1 is MNHNS, CDR2 SASEGT, per germline. The CDR3 spells CASSEAPLAGVAGELFF.

V usage is TRBV29-1 and J usage is TRBJ2-3; lacking DNA, the TRBD1 call made by TCRdb goes unchecked. The germline V gene encodes CDR1 SQVTM and CDR2 ANQGSEA. The CDR3 runs to 14 residues. The CDR3 region is CSVVRGGSQDTQYF.

This rearrangement joins TRBV11-2 to TRBJ1-2; the D call from TCRdb, TRBD1, cannot be confirmed without DNA. Germline CDR1 SGHAT, CDR2 FQNNGV. CDR3 size: 17 residues. The CDR3 sequence is CASSLDPRVGYVYGYTF.

The V call is TRBV18, the J call TRBJ1-6. The CDR3 runs 14 residues. Germline V gene data show CDR1 as KGHSH and CDR2 as LQKENI. CDR3 region: CASSRGPNNSPLHF.

J is TRBJ2-1 and V is TRBV12-3 or TRBV12-4; the D call of TRBD1 rests on TCRdb alone, since no DNA is present to check it. The CDR3 loop spans 15 amino acids. CDR3: CASREQGRGYNEQFF.

The J gene is TRBJ2-7, the V gene TRBV6-5. The CDR3 length is 14 residues. Germline lookup yields CDR1 MNHEY and CDR2 SVGAGI. The CDR3 loop is CASTSSRKSYEQYF.

The chain links TRBV21-1 to TRBJ2-7; TCRdb's D gene call, TRBD1, goes unchecked for lack of DNA. TRBV21-1 is a pseudogene segment. CDR3 length: 17 amino acids. The chain's CDR3 is CASSPHAGTAFSYEQYF.

The chain recombines TRBV7-2 with TRBJ2-2; TCRdb gives TRBD1 as the D gene, but with no DNA this cannot be confirmed. CDR1 and CDR2 from the germline V gene are SGHTA and FQGNSA. The CDR3 is 14 residues long. CDR3: CATSAGPNTGELFF.

The chain has TRBV30 and TRBJ1-5; the D call of TRBD1 rests on TCRdb alone, since no DNA is present to check it. The germline V gene has CDR1 GTSNPN and CDR2 SVGIG (reference sequence). The CDR3 contains 15 residues. The CDR3 is CAWRVGAGSNQPQHF.

The chain joins TRBV11-2 to TRBJ1-4; TCRdb's D call of TRBD1 is untestable without DNA. Per the germline V gene, CDR1 is SGHAT and CDR2 is FQNNGV. The CDR3 has 15 residues. CDR3 protein: CASSLQGGVYEKLFF.

The gene calls are TRBV20-1 and TRBJ1-2. The germline V gene encodes CDR1 DFQATT and CDR2 SNEGSKA (reference sequence). This CDR3 comprises 12 residues. CDR3 residues: CSARGGVDGYTF.

The J gene is TRBJ2-2, the V gene TRBV7-3; as DNA is missing, the TRBD1 call by TCRdb cannot be tested. This CDR3 is built from 13 residues. Germline CDR1 SGHTA, CDR2 FQGTGA. CDR3 region: CASSPPGSGELFF.